This TCR beta chain is from a study of lymphopenia after photon versus proton radiotherapy. Findings of the study overall: Survival link was tested only in deceased patients; proton benefit remains a possibility.

This CDR3 region has 12 residues. The germline V gene encodes CDR1 SQVTM and CDR2 ANQGSEA. With 6 bases removed from V and 1 base from J, the gap between germline ends came to 7 bases. In this sample, this clone turned up a few times. The antigen remains unidentified. This table comes from immunoSEQ multiplex PCR, and its TCRdb copy is limited to in-frame clones, with some not included. This repertoire shows some 33,000 clones, 90% found once; its top ten account for 5.5% to 7.5%. The sequence was obtained from a woman in her forties or fifties with pancreatic cancer. The sample here was peripheral blood, taken from a patient treated with photon-based radiotherapy. This sequence joins TRBV29-1 and TRBJ1-5, with a tentative D call TRBD1 (6 bases). The CDR3 here is CSVQGSNQPQHF. CDR3 nucleotides: TGCAGCGTACAGGGAAGCAATCAGCCCCAGCATTTT.